The clone carrying this TCR beta chain was recorded only once. This CDR3 contains 14 residues. With 6 bases clipped from V and 8 bases from J, the junction kept 14 bases outside the gene matches. Germline values: CDR1 SQVTM, CDR2 ANQGSEA. This entry comes from a study of blood T cell repertoires in COVID-19. Using immunoSEQ multiplex PCR, the repertoire was profiled, and TCRdb retains in-frame clones only, with some absent. The table includes about 190,000 clones, 65% to 80% detected once. The genes are TRBV29-1 and TRBJ1-2, with 8 bases identical to TRBD1. Source material: PBMCs or T cells enriched from blood (not recorded which). The sequence was collected from a woman between 50 and 59 years old with acute COVID-19. The CDR3 loop reads CSVAMGRGRVGYTF. The CDR3 DNA sequence: TGCAGCGTCGCCATGGGCAGGGGGCGGGTAGGCTACACCTTC.